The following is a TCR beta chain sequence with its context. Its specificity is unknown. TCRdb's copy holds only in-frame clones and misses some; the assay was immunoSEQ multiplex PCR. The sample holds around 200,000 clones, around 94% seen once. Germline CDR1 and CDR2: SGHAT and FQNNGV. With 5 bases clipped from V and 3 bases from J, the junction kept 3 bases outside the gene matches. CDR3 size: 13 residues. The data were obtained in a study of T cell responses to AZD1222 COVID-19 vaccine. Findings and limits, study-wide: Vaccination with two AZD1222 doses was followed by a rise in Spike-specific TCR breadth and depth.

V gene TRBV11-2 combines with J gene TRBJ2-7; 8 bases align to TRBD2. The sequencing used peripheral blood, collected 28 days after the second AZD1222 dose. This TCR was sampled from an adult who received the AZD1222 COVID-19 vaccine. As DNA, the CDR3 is TGTGCCAGCAGCAACGGGGGGGTCTACGAGCAGTACTTC. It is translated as CASSNGGVYEQYF.